This TCR beta chain emerged from a study of technical replicates of blood from a handful of donors. Germline CDR1 GTSNPN, CDR2 SVGIG (reference sequence). This CDR3 comprises 13 residues. V was pared by 2 bases and J by 7 bases, with 12 bases between. The repertoire was sequenced with immunoSEQ multiplex PCR; TCRdb's copy has only in-frame clones and lacks some. This table holds approximately 65,000 clones, around 90% found once. The V call is TRBV30, the J call TRBJ2-4; D is ambiguous. Sequencing was carried out using PBMCs. This clonotype was obtained from a human donor in good health. Some clones in this sample may be carry-over from other donors' samples. Written as DNA, the CDR3 is TGTGCCTGGAGTTGGTATCCCGGGAACATTCAGTACTTC. This translates into CAWSWYPGNIQYF.